The rows below give T cell receptor beta chains drawn from one sample of a study of blood T cell repertoires in COVID-19. Sequencing was performed with immunoSEQ multiplex PCR; in TCRdb, only in-frame clones are kept and a portion is missing. Of 100,000 or so clones listed, 80% to 90% are singletons. Sequenced material: peripheral blood. These receptors were collected from a human donor with acute or convalescent COVID-19. The donor label of this sample is uncertain. The conserved cysteine and the conserved F or W are not part of the CDR3 here. Each record gives: V gene, CDR3 protein.

TRBV6-1,ASRRQISGNTIY
TRBV6-5,ASSLQGAGANVLT
TRBV19,ASSRAGVGLF
TRBV7-2,ASSLVGGKETQY
TRBV7-8,ASSATLAGVITGELF
TRBV9,ASSSGLYSYNEQF
TRBV28,ASSLGQGYGYT
TRBV4-1,ASRILAGGSSYYEQY
TRBV4-1,ASSQADSRYYGYT
TRBV5-1,ASRIYWGGTEAF
TRBV15,ATSRGGGPGDTQY
TRBV28,ASSLSTEAF
TRBV10-3,ATTKTGDTGELF
TRBV6-5,ASTGDAFGETQY
TRBV20-1,SASSGMSSYEQY
TRBV15,ATSIPELAGGETQY
TRBV5-1,ASSLVSGGADNEQF
TRBV19,ASSIQDRGPGTNEKLF
TRBV29-1,SVGGRGYGYT
TRBV28,ASGSGTGVNYGYT
TRBV27,ASRLGARNTEAF
TRBV28,ASAQADQETQY
TRBV7-9,ASSYRQGRDEQF
TRBV9,ASSVGDYGYT
TRBV15,ATSREGHVSGSFYEQY
TRBV4-3,ASSQNRGVNGYT
TRBV4-1,ASSPGKRVPEAF
TRBV28,ASRRGYAAKNIQY
TRBV18,ASSRGEETQY
TRBV30,AWSGGPAGPSYEQY
TRBV4-1,ASSQEGSSGTYEQY
TRBV28,ASSILNEQF
TRBV5-4,ASSPRGGWDGSYEQY
TRBV11-2,ASSLAGAGGFYEQY
TRBV7-2,ASSLAAFWGGYGYT
TRBV4-3,ASSGRQGETEAF
TRBV28,ASDTGQGSPNQPQH
TRBV2,ASRRGNLMDNEQF
TRBV30,AWSRGGGAYNEQF
TRBV28,ASSFQGISNQPQH
TRBV9,ASSPGTGYSTEAF
TRBV5-1,ASSLLTLTQNEQF
TRBV9,ASSVGSAPGRSTGELF
TRBV7-2,ASSSQTKTGNYGYT
TRBV28,ASSLAGTSGRYEQY
TRBV12-5,ASGLDPGLAGVPREEQY
TRBV5-1,ASSLATGGGSPLH
TRBV18,ASSPSDRDPWGYT
TRBV11-2,ASSPQGLNTEAF
TRBV7-6,ASSLVPDRAEAF
TRBV6-2/TRBV6-3,ASSYYGAETQY
TRBV5-1,ASSLALQQTASYEQY
TRBV29-1,SGAGNDYGYT
TRBV13,ASSLGWGDRRRGDEKLF
TRBV9,ASSAGLNSGNTIY
TRBV4-2,ASNQDIRENTEAF
TRBV7-2,ASSLRGRGNEQY
TRBV6-2/TRBV6-3,ASSYAESSPLH
TRBV7-9,ASSFWGEETQY
TRBV6-5,ASSTLTGYEGGYT